The clone carrying this TCR beta chain has ten or more counts. This sample was included in a study of CD8 T cells in ankylosing spondylitis. One entry per CDR3 protein, called by TCRdb with MiXCR from the 5' RACE reads. The table has some 200,000 distinct CDR3 sequences, 20% to 30% seen once. Germline V gene sequence: CDR1 SGHAT, CDR2 FQNNGV. V was clipped by 1 base and J by 3 bases; unmatched bases: 12. The CDR3 covers 18 residues. Sequencing input: blood, either unsorted or a sorted T cell fraction (not recorded which). The chain recombines TRBV11-2 with TRBJ1-1; 9 bases fit TRBD1. This sequence was found in a male donor with ankylosing spondylitis or in good health (not recorded which). CDR3 sequence reads: CASSLVGLRDRVHTEAFF. CDR3 coding DNA: TGTGCCAGCAGCTTAGTAGGCCTCCGGGACAGGGTGCACACTGAAGCTTTCTTT.